The 30 T cell receptor beta chains presented below share a single source sample, sequenced in a study of graft-versus-host responses after intestinal transplantation. Their antigen targets remain unknown. Sequencing was performed with immunoSEQ multiplex PCR; in TCRdb, only in-frame clones are kept and a portion is missing. This table holds 95,000 to 130,000 clones, 90% found once. Sequences were derived from unstimulated CD4+ T cells sorted from spleen or lymph node cells, sampled before intestinal transplant. Receptor source: a human donor who received an intestinal transplant.

The chain recombines TRBV7-2 with TRBJ2-7; 13 bases are shared with TRBD2. CDR3 length: 15 residues. Trimming took 3 bases from V and 4 from J; bases not matched to a gene: 3. CDR1 is SGHTA and CDR2 is FQGNSA in the germline V gene. In nucleotides, the CDR3 is TGTGCCAGCAGCTTTTTACTAGCGGGGGGGTACGAGCAGTACTTC. It yields the protein CASSFLLAGGYEQYF. The entire variable domain, with the rest obtained from reference TRBV7-2 and TRBJ2-7, is as follows: GAGVSQSPSNKVTEKGKDVELRCDPISGHTALYWYRQSLGQGLEFLIYFQGNSAPDKSGLPSDRFSAERTGGSVSTLTIQRTQQEDSAVYLCASSFLLAGGYEQYFGPGTRLTVT.

The chain is built from TRBV2 and TRBJ2-3; 11 bases are a match to TRBD2. The junction had 10 bases not matched to a gene; V was cut back by 4 bases and J by 4 bases. Germline loops: CDR1 SNHLY, CDR2 FYNNEI. The CDR3 spans 17 residues. CDR3 in amino acids: CASSGSPLTSGADTQYF. The CDR3 DNA reads TGTGCCAGCAGTGGGTCCCCACTGACTAGCGGGGCAGATACGCAGTATTTT.

The genes are TRBV11-2 and TRBJ2-7; no firm D call. CDR1 is SGHAT, CDR2 FQNNGV, per germline. Trimming took off 1 base at V and 3 bases at J, with 13 bases between the two ends. The CDR3 extends over 15 amino acids. CDR3 residues: CASSLVPLENYEQYF. The DNA of the CDR3 is TGTGCCAGCAGCTTAGTACCCCTCGAGAACTACGAGCAGTACTTC.

V gene TRBV9 combines with J gene TRBJ1-2; D is perhaps TRBD1 (5 bases). The CDR3 has 14 amino acids. Trimming cost V 3 bases and J 7 bases, with 16 bases left between them. Germline values: CDR1 SGDLS, CDR2 YYNGEE. In DNA, the CDR3 is TGTGCCAGCAGCGCGAAGTCTCAGGGTCCTGGCTACACCTTC. Translated, it gives CASSAKSQGPGYTF.

The genes are TRBV6-1 and TRBJ2-6; D is ambiguous. Looked up from germline, CDR1 is MNHNS and CDR2 is SASEGT. V gave up 5 bases and J gave up 0 bases, with 5 bases separating them. The CDR3 sequence is 14 residues long. The CDR3 bases are TGTGCCAGCAGTCCCATCTCTGGGGCCAACGTCCTGACTTTC. Protein product: CASSPISGANVLTF.

The chain recombines TRBV27 with TRBJ2-3, with TRBD1 matching over 7 bases. CDR1 MNHEY and CDR2 SMNVEV come from the germline V gene (reference sequence). V lost 3 bases and J lost 0; bases outside the gene matches: 12. The length of the CDR3 is 18 residues. CDR3: CASSFLHPRDSSTDTQYF. The CDR3, as DNA: TGTGCCAGCAGTTTTCTCCACCCCCGGGACAGTAGCACAGATACGCAGTATTTT.

This clone showed up just a few times. The rearrangement uses TRBV25-1 and TRBJ1-6, with 8 bases fitting TRBD1. Per germline, CDR1 MGHDK and CDR2 SYGVNS. Germline trimming cut 4 bases from V and 7 bases from J; bases unmatched to any gene: 0. The CDR3 has 13 residues. CDR3 DNA sequence: TGTGCCAGCAGTGGGGACAGGAATTCACCCCTCCACTTT. Translating gives CASSGDRNSPLHF.

V is TRBV27 and J is TRBJ1-1, with a tentative D call TRBD1 (6 bases). The germline gives CDR1 MNHEY, CDR2 SMNVEV (reference sequence). Deletions cut 3 bases from V and 5 bases from J, with 16 bases between. This CDR3 comprises 15 residues. The CDR3 reads CASSFIRGRSTEAFF. For the CDR3, the DNA is TGTGCCAGCAGTTTTATCAGGGGTCGTTCGACTGAAGCTTTCTTT.

V usage is TRBV9 and J usage is TRBJ2-7; 8 nucleotides line up with TRBD1. Germline assignment: CDR1 SGDLS and CDR2 YYNGEE. After removal of 4 bases from V and 5 bases from J, the junction contained 11 bases not matched to a gene. This CDR3 is 15 amino acids long. The CDR3 sequence: CASSQLPGGSNEQYF. The CDR3 DNA sequence: TGTGCCAGCAGCCAACTACCAGGGGGCTCAAACGAGCAGTACTTC.

This clone was seen more than once but under ten times. The V call is TRBV6-6, the J call TRBJ1-6; D may be TRBD1 (5 bases). CDR1 and CDR2 from the germline V gene are MNHNY and SVGAGI (reference sequence). This CDR3 has 16 residues. V was clipped by 6 bases and J by 5 bases, with 17 bases between them. CDR3 sequence (DNA): TGTGCCAGCAGGTTGCAAGACAGACTCGATAATTCACCCCTCCACTTT. Translating gives CASRLQDRLDNSPLHF.

The chain employs TRBV19 and TRBJ1-4, with no clear D. The CDR3 loop spans 14 amino acids. Germline V gives CDR1 LNHDA, CDR2 SQIVND (reference sequence). Trimming took off 11 bases at V and 8 bases at J, with 21 bases between the two ends. DNA of the CDR3: TGTGCCGGAGAGTACGGGAAGATCGCCGAAAAACTGTTTTTT. Amino acids: CAGEYGKIAEKLFF.

This clone was observed a single time. The chain joins TRBV7-6 to TRBJ2-5; 11 nucleotides align to TRBD2. The CDR3 covers 15 residues. J lost 2 bases, V lost 4 bases, and 3 bases had no gene match. CDR1 and CDR2 from the germline V gene are SGHVS and FNYEAQ. CDR3 nucleotides: TGTGCCAGCAGCTCACTAGCGGGAGTTCAAGAGACCCAGTACTTC. Residues: CASSSLAGVQETQYF.

The chain carries TRBV18 and TRBJ2-1; possible D gene TRBD2, 6 bases. Germline loops: CDR1 KGHSH, CDR2 LQKENI. The CDR3 sequence is 14 residues long. V was clipped by 0 bases and J by 7 bases, with 10 bases between them. CDR3 sequence: CASSPPARGNEQFF. The CDR3, as DNA: TGTGCCAGCTCACCACCGGCTCGGGGGAATGAGCAGTTCTTC.

This chain connects TRBV29-1 to TRBJ2-7; 7 bases fit TRBD2. This CDR3 region has 13 residues. The germline V gene encodes CDR1 SQVTM and CDR2 ANQGSEA. The ends lost 4 bases at V and 4 bases at J; junction bases unmatched: 7. In nucleotides, the CDR3 is TGCAGCGTTGGGGCGGGAGTACGGTACGAGCAGTACTTC. Its translation is CSVGAGVRYEQYF.

This clone showed up just a few times. The chain joins TRBV4-1 to TRBJ1-1, with a weak D call TRBD1 (5 bases). Trimming took off 4 bases at V and 1 base at J, with 7 bases between the two ends. The CDR3 loop spans 13 amino acids. The germline CDR1 and CDR2 sequences are MGHRA and YSYEKL. The CDR3 DNA reads as TGCGCCAGCAGCCGAACAGGGAACACTGAAGCTTTCTTT. Its translation: CASSRTGNTEAFF.

This chain uses TRBV28 with TRBJ1-4, with D maybe TRBD1 (5 bases). Germline loops: CDR1 MDHEN, CDR2 SYDVKM. This CDR3 spans 16 amino acids. V lost 2 bases and J 0 bases, leaving 10 bases between the germline ends. CDR3 protein: CASSLTSTATNEKLFF. For the CDR3, the DNA is TGTGCCAGCAGTTTAACCTCGACAGCAACTAATGAAAAACTGTTTTTT.

The chain links TRBV29-1 to TRBJ1-2, with TRBD1 matching 8 bases. This CDR3 is built from 14 residues. Germline-derived CDR1 and CDR2 are SQVTM and ANQGSEA. V lost 6 bases to trimming and J lost 7 bases; unmatched junction nucleotides: 13. The CDR3 DNA reads as TGCAGCGTGGACAGGGAAGGATTTGGCCTTGGCTACACCTTC. Amino acids: CSVDREGFGLGYTF.

The chain has TRBV5-8 and TRBJ2-1, with unresolved D. Germline CDR1 and CDR2: SGHTS and YDEGEE. Between the trimmed V and J ends, which lost 1 base and 9 bases, there was a span of 17 bases. The CDR3 is made up of 15 amino acids. CDR3 residues: CASSLYLVSRGEQFF. The CDR3 region has the DNA TGTGCCAGCAGCTTGTACCTAGTATCCCGAGGTGAGCAGTTCTTC.

The chain employs TRBV28 and TRBJ2-7, with D tentatively TRBD2 (5 bases). In germline, CDR1 is MDHEN, CDR2 SYDVKM. This CDR3 has 14 residues. Deletions cut 4 bases from V and 4 bases from J, with 14 bases between. CDR3 residues: CASSYPGGGYEQYF. Written as DNA, the CDR3 is TGTGCCAGCAGTTATCCCGGAGGTGGATACGAGCAGTACTTC.

This sequence joins TRBV6-4 and TRBJ1-6, with 7 bases fitting TRBD1. V gave up 4 bases and J gave up 8 bases; unmatched junction bases: 5. The length of the CDR3 is 14 residues. Germline CDR1 reads MRHNA; CDR2 reads SNTAGT. CDR3 nucleotide sequence: TGTGCCAGCAGTGCCACAGGGGTGCATTCACCCCTCCACTTT. This sequence encodes CASSATGVHSPLHF.

The chain links TRBV14 to TRBJ2-1; D might be TRBD1 (6 bases). The V end lost 2 bases, the J end lost 10 bases, and 12 bases lay between the germline ends. The germline CDR1 and CDR2 sequences are SGHDN and FVKESK. There are 13 residues in the CDR3. CDR3 in DNA: TGTGCCAGCAGCCAAACACAGGGAAGCGAGCAGTTCTTC. Protein sequence: CASSQTQGSEQFF.

The chain has TRBV6-5 and TRBJ2-1; 9 nucleotides line up with TRBD1. Germline CDR1 reads MNHEY; CDR2 reads SVGAGI. CDR3 length: 16 residues. The V and J ends lost 0 bases and 7 bases, in that order; junction bases with no gene match: 7. The CDR3 region is CASSYSPDRGQNEQFF. CDR3 nucleotide sequence: TGTGCCAGCAGTTACTCCCCGGACAGGGGACAAAATGAGCAGTTCTTC.

This clone was detected once. The V gene is TRBV6-5, the J gene TRBJ1-2; D is unclear. Germline values: CDR1 MNHEY, CDR2 SVGAGI. The CDR3 contains 13 residues. Trimming stripped 7 bases from V and 2 bases from J, with 11 bases between. CDR3 loop: CASTWGGNYGYTF. The CDR3 region has the DNA TGTGCCAGCACCTGGGGAGGGAACTATGGCTACACCTTC.

The chain recombines TRBV15 with TRBJ1-1; D not resolved. Germline V gives CDR1 LNHNV, CDR2 YYDKDF (reference sequence). This CDR3 has 13 amino acids. V was shortened by 4 bases and J by 3 bases, with 9 bases between the two germline ends. CDR3 sequence: CATSKEGYTEAFF. The CDR3 DNA follows: TGTGCCACCAGCAAAGAGGGCTACACTGAAGCTTTCTTT.

The chain has TRBV14 and TRBJ2-7; D is possibly TRBD1 (5 bases). CDR3 length: 14 amino acids. CDR1 SGHDN and CDR2 FVKESK come from the germline V gene. Trimming took off 4 bases at V and 2 bases at J, with 12 bases between the two ends. In nucleotides, the CDR3 is TGTGCCAGCAGCCGCCAGGCAGGGCCCTACGAGCAGTACTTC. It translates to CASSRQAGPYEQYF.

V gene TRBV29-1 combines with J gene TRBJ1-1; D is unresolved. Germline loops: CDR1 SQVTM, CDR2 ANQGSEA. This CDR3 contains 16 residues. With 0 bases removed from V and 0 bases from J, the gap between germline ends came to 14 bases. The CDR3 DNA reads as TGCAGCGTTGAAGATCGAGGGAGGGTTTTGAACACTGAAGCTTTCTTT. As protein: CSVEDRGRVLNTEAFF.

V usage is TRBV7-2 and J usage is TRBJ2-5, with 14 bases lining up with TRBD2. Per germline, CDR1 SGHTA and CDR2 FQGNSA. The V and J ends lost 4 bases and 4 bases, in that order; junction bases with no gene match: 8. The CDR3 spans 17 residues. The DNA of the CDR3 is TGTGCCAGCAGCTCCCGGACTAGCGGGGGGCGGGGAGAGACCCAGTACTTC. This translates into CASSSRTSGGRGETQYF. The full variable domain, its missing parts supplied by reference TRBV7-2 and TRBJ2-5, is GAGVSQSPSNKVTEKGKDVELRCDPISGHTALYWYRQSLGQGLEFLIYFQGNSAPDKSGLPSDRFSAERTGGSVSTLTIQRTQQEDSAVYLCASSSRTSGGRGETQYFGPGTRLLVL.

The chain couples TRBV28 to TRBJ2-1; TRBD2 matches 13 bases. The CDR3 is made up of 16 amino acids. J lost 3 bases, V lost 8 bases, and 7 bases had no gene match. Germline-derived CDR1 and CDR2 are MDHEN and SYDVKM. CDR3: CASGRLAGGVYNEQFF. The CDR3 region has the DNA TGTGCCAGCGGCAGACTAGCGGGAGGAGTCTACAATGAGCAGTTCTTC.

CDR3 sequence reads: CASSLGTGIYGYTF. The CDR3 DNA sequence: TGTGCCAGCAGCTTGGGGACAGGGATCTATGGCTACACCTTC. The chain couples TRBV5-4 to TRBJ1-2; 8 bases agree with TRBD1. This CDR3 is built from 14 residues. Germline V gives CDR1 SGHNT, CDR2 YYREEE (reference sequence). The V and J ends lost 0 bases and 4 bases, in that order; junction bases with no gene match: 2.

This chain connects TRBV28 to TRBJ2-1; D possibly corresponds to TRBD2 (5 bases). CDR1 and CDR2 from the germline V gene are MDHEN and SYDVKM. CDR3 length: 14 residues. Trimming stripped 5 bases from V and 0 bases from J, with 8 bases between. The CDR3 DNA reads TGTGCCAGCAGTAGGACTCTCTCCTACAATGAGCAGTTCTTC. Protein: CASSRTLSYNEQFF.